The next 23 T cell receptor beta chains were all read from a single sample in a study of blood T cell repertoires in COVID-19. Profiling relied on immunoSEQ multiplex PCR, and the TCRdb table lists in-frame clones only, not all of them. The sample has about 220,000 clones, roughly four fifths seen once. Sequenced: peripheral blood. The receptors originated from a woman in her seventies with acute or convalescent COVID-19.

V gene TRBV2 combines with J gene TRBJ2-1, with 7 bases aligning to TRBD2. V trimming: 6 bases; J trimming: 4 bases; junction bases outside the gene matches: 9. Germline V CDR1 and CDR2: SNHLY, FYNNEI. The CDR3 is made up of 15 amino acids. The CDR3 sequence: CASSRGGPPYNEQFF. CDR3 nucleotides: TGTGCCAGCAGCCGCGGGGGACCTCCTTACAATGAGCAGTTCTTC. The whole variable domain, remainder taken from reference TRBV2 and TRBJ2-1, is EPEVTQTPSHQVTQMGQEVILRCVPISNHLYFYWYRQILGQKVEFLVSFYNNEISEKSEIFDDQFSVERPDGSNFTLKIRSTKLEDSAMYFCASSRGGPPYNEQFFGPGTRLTVL.

The J gene is TRBJ1-1, the V gene TRBV3-1 (or the pseudogene TRBV3-2); no reliable D call. The CDR3 loop spans 14 amino acids. Between the trimmed V and J ends, which lost 1 base and 3 bases, there was a span of 9 bases. CDR1 LGHDT and CDR2 YNNKEL come from the germline V gene (reference sequence). In DNA form, the CDR3 reads TGTGCCAGCAGCCAAGTCGAGGGATACACTGAAGCTTTCTTT. It codes for CASSQVEGYTEAFF.

The chain joins TRBV7-9 to TRBJ1-2; 8 positions match TRBD1. This CDR3 contains 16 residues. Germline trimming cut 5 bases from V and 4 bases from J; bases unmatched to any gene: 12. The V gene's germline CDR1 is SEHNR and CDR2 FQNEAQ (reference sequence). DNA of the CDR3: TGTGCCAGCAGCACGAGTTACAGGGGGTCGGGCTATGGCTACACCTTC. As protein: CASSTSYRGSGYGYTF.

The J gene is TRBJ2-1, the V gene TRBV30; TRBD1 is a possible D gene (5 bases). Germline values: CDR1 GTSNPN, CDR2 SVGIG (reference sequence). This CDR3 comprises 19 residues. V lost 1 base and J lost 4, with 26 bases in between. DNA for the CDR3: TGTGCCTGGAGTGCAGGGTGGAAGGCCAGTAGTGGGCCATACAATGAGCAGTTCTTC. Its translation: CAWSAGWKASSGPYNEQFF. Together with reference TRBV30 and TRBJ2-1, the CDR3 gives the full variable domain: SQTIHQWPATLVQPVGSPLSLECTVEGTSNPNLYWYRQAAGRGLQLLFYSVGIGQISSEVPQNLSASRPQDRQFILSSKKLLLSDSGFYLCAWSAGWKASSGPYNEQFFGPGTRLTVL.

V gene TRBV18 combines with J gene TRBJ2-2; no clear D. The CDR3 contains 17 residues. V shed 2 bases and J shed 0 bases, with 13 bases lying between them. Germline V gives CDR1 KGHSH, CDR2 LQKENI. CDR3 loop: CASSPRNSLANTGELFF. The CDR3 DNA follows: TGTGCCAGCTCACCAAGGAACAGTTTGGCGAACACCGGGGAGCTGTTTTTT.

The chain joins TRBV5-1 to TRBJ1-5; a possible D gene is TRBD1 (6 bases). V lost 1 base and J 3 bases, leaving 11 bases between the germline ends. Germline V gives CDR1 SGHRS, CDR2 YFSETQ. The CDR3 totals 15 residues. Here the CDR3 DNA reads TGCGCCAGCAGCTTGACGGGACAACTCAATCAGCCCCAGCATTTT. Protein product: CASSLTGQLNQPQHF.

This rearrangement joins TRBV10-1 to TRBJ1-1; TRBD1 matches at 7 bases. The ends lost 8 bases at V and 2 bases at J; junction bases unmatched: 5. The germline CDR1 and CDR2 sequences are WNHNN and SYGVQD (reference sequence). The CDR3 is 13 residues long. The CDR3 sequence: CASSRGKNTEAFF. As DNA, the CDR3 is TGCGCCAGCTCCAGGGGGAAAAACACTGAAGCTTTCTTT.

In the case of this clone: The same CDR3 is also encoded by other DNA sequences in this sample. The chain has TRBV18 and TRBJ1-5; no firm D call. V was clipped by 3 bases and J by 0 bases, with 6 bases between them. The CDR3 has 14 residues. Germline V CDR1 and CDR2: KGHSH, LQKENI. The CDR3 sequence is CASSPGSSNQPQHF. The CDR3 DNA reads as TGTGCCAGCTCACCGGGGAGTAGCAATCAGCCCCAGCATTTT.

The rearrangement uses TRBV9 and TRBJ2-3; D ambiguous. Looked up from germline, CDR1 is SGDLS and CDR2 is YYNGEE. Between the trimmed V and J ends, which lost 0 bases and 2 bases, there was a span of 16 bases. The CDR3 runs 17 residues. CDR3 protein: CASSVVAGSTFTDTQYF. In nucleotides, the CDR3 is TGTGCCAGCAGCGTAGTGGCAGGCTCAACTTTCACAGATACGCAGTATTTT.

This chain connects TRBV4-2 to TRBJ1-2; D unresolved. This CDR3 region has 16 residues. Germline assignment: CDR1 LGHNA and CDR2 YNFKEQ. V gave up 0 bases and J gave up 4 bases, with 15 bases separating them. The CDR3 coding sequence is TGTGCCAGCAGCCAAGATTTCGGCAGCGGGAGCTATGGCTACACCTTC. This encodes CASSQDFGSGSYGYTF.

The chain recombines TRBV19 with TRBJ1-2; tentative D call: TRBD1 (5 bases). The germline V gene encodes CDR1 LNHDA and CDR2 SQIVND (reference sequence). The ends were cut back, 7 bases at V and 4 bases at J, with 13 bases in the middle. The CDR3 totals 13 residues. CDR3 coding DNA: TGTGCCAGTATTGAGACAGAAGCCTATGGCTACACCTTC. Its translation is CASIETEAYGYTF.

This chain uses TRBV19 with TRBJ1-2; 11 bases are shared with TRBD1. In germline, CDR1 is LNHDA, CDR2 SQIVND (reference sequence). Trimming took 5 bases from V and 2 from J; bases not matched to a gene: 7. The CDR3 runs to 16 residues. For the CDR3, the DNA is TGTGCCAGTAGTCCAACCGGGACAGGGGGGAACTATGGCTACACCTTC. Its translation is CASSPTGTGGNYGYTF.

The J gene is TRBJ1-2, the V gene TRBV30; D not resolved. Germline CDR1 reads GTSNPN; CDR2 reads SVGIG (reference sequence). The length of the CDR3 is 15 residues. Trimming removed 0 bases at V and 1 base at J, with 12 bases between. The CDR3 protein is CAWSVRWAINYGYTF. DNA for the CDR3: TGTGCCTGGAGTGTACGTTGGGCCATTAACTATGGCTACACCTTC.

The chain employs TRBV7-2 and TRBJ1-3, with a possible D match to TRBD1 (5 bases). There are 17 residues in the CDR3. Germline V lookup: CDR1 SGHTA, CDR2 FQGNSA. The V end lost 2 bases, the J end lost 1 base, and 15 bases lay between the germline ends. The CDR3 DNA reads as TGTGCCAGCAGCTTAAGGGCAGGGATAAGGTCTGGAAACACCATATATTTT. Its translation: CASSLRAGIRSGNTIYF.

This sequence joins TRBV7-6 and TRBJ2-5; a possible D gene is TRBD2 (6 bases). The germline V gene encodes CDR1 SGHVS and CDR2 FNYEAQ. The CDR3 sequence is 15 residues long. Between the trimmed V and J ends, which lost 2 bases and 5 bases, there was a span of 15 bases. This CDR3 is CASSLSRWGRETQYF. For the CDR3, the DNA is TGTGCCAGCAGCTTAAGTCGCTGGGGGAGGGAGACCCAGTACTTC. The variable domain in full, with the rest retrieved from reference TRBV7-6 and TRBJ2-5, is GAGVSQSPRYKVTKRGQDVALRCDPISGHVSLYWYRQALGQGPEFLTYFNYEAQQDKSGLPNDRFSAERPEGSISTLTIQRTEQRDSAMYRCASSLSRWGRETQYFGPGTRLLVL.

The gene calls are TRBV12-3 or TRBV12-4 and TRBJ1-2; 7 nucleotides match TRBD1. The J segment lost 6 bases and the V segment lost 7 bases, leaving 5 bases of the junction unmatched. The CDR3 runs to 12 residues. Here the CDR3 reads CASIGTANGYTF. The CDR3 nucleotides read TGTGCCAGCATAGGGACAGCGAATGGCTACACCTTC.

The gene calls are TRBV10-2 and TRBJ1-1; TRBD1 might be the D (6 bases). Germline V gene lookup returns CDR1 WSHSY and CDR2 SAAADI. The CDR3 totals 12 residues. The V gene lost 5 bases and the J gene lost 3 bases, with 7 bases spanning the gap. The chain's CDR3 is CASSTGYTEAFF. CDR3 DNA: TGCGCCAGCAGTACAGGGTACACTGAAGCTTTCTTT.

This chain joins TRBV12-3 or TRBV12-4 and TRBJ2-2; D possibly corresponds to TRBD2 (5 bases). The CDR3 loop spans 13 amino acids. Trimming took 3 bases from V and 3 from J, leaving 5 bases between them. The CDR3 sequence: CASSLRDTGELFF. CDR3 nucleotides: TGTGCCAGCAGTTTGAGGGACACCGGGGAGCTGTTTTTT.

The chain couples TRBV2 to TRBJ1-6; tentative D call: TRBD1 (6 bases). There are 15 residues in the CDR3. Per germline, CDR1 SNHLY and CDR2 FYNNEI. V was trimmed by 6 bases and J by 6 bases, leaving 15 bases between them. The CDR3 region has the DNA TGTGCCAGCAGGAACGAACAGGGCCGTAATTCACCCCTCCACTTT. Residues: CASRNEQGRNSPLHF.

The V and J genes are TRBV10-3 and TRBJ1-2; the D gene is possibly TRBD1 (5 bases). The V gene lost 2 bases and the J gene lost 7 bases, with 17 bases spanning the gap. CDR3 length equals 15 residues. The germline V gene encodes CDR1 ENHRY and CDR2 SYGVKD. CDR3 amino acids: CAISENRGVGGGYTF. The CDR3 DNA reads TGTGCCATCAGTGAGAATAGAGGAGTCGGGGGTGGCTACACCTTC.

The rearrangement joins TRBV6-1 to TRBJ1-2, with D maybe TRBD1 (5 bases). CDR3 length: 15 residues. CDR1 MNHNS and CDR2 SASEGT come from the germline V gene. V lost 3 bases to trimming and J lost 2 bases, with 13 bases between them. The CDR3 is CASSDQPTVNYGYTF. As DNA, the CDR3 is TGTGCCAGCAGTGACCAACCGACAGTGAACTATGGCTACACCTTC.

The chain uses TRBV5-8 and TRBJ2-2, with D unresolved. The CDR3 extends over 15 amino acids. With 0 bases removed from V and 3 bases from J, the gap between germline ends came to 9 bases. Per the germline V gene, CDR1 is SGHTS and CDR2 is YDEGEE. CDR3 region: CASSLGSSYTGELFF. The CDR3 nucleotides are TGTGCCAGCAGCTTGGGTAGTTCTTACACCGGGGAGCTGTTTTTT.

This chain links TRBV7-9 with TRBJ1-5; possibly TRBD1 for D (5 bases). Per germline, CDR1 SEHNR and CDR2 FQNEAQ (reference sequence). This CDR3 contains 15 residues. The V gene lost 0 bases and the J gene lost 16 bases, with 22 bases spanning the gap. The CDR3 here is CASSLAPGFERGQHF. Written as DNA, the CDR3 is TGTGCCAGCAGCTTAGCGCCGGGTTTCGAAAGGGGCCAACATTTT.